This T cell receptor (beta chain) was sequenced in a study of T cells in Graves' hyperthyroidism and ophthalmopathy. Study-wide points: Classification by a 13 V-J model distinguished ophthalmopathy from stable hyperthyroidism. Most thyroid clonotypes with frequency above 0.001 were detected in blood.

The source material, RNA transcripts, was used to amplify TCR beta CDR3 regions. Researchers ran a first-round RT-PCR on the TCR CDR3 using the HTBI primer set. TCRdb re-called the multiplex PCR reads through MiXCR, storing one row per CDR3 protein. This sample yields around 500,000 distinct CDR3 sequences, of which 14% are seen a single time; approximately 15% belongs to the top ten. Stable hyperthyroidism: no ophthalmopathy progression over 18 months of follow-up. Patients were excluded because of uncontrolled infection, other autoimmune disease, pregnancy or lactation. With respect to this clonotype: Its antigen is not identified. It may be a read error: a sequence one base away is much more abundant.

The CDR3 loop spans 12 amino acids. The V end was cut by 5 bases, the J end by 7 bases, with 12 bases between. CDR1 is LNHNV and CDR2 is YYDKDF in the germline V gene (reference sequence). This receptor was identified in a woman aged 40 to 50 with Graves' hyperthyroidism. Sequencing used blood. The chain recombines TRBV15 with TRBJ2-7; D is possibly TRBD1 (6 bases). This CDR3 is CATSVGADEQYF. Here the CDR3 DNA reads TGTGCCACCAGCGTGGGGGCCGATGAGCAGTACTTC.